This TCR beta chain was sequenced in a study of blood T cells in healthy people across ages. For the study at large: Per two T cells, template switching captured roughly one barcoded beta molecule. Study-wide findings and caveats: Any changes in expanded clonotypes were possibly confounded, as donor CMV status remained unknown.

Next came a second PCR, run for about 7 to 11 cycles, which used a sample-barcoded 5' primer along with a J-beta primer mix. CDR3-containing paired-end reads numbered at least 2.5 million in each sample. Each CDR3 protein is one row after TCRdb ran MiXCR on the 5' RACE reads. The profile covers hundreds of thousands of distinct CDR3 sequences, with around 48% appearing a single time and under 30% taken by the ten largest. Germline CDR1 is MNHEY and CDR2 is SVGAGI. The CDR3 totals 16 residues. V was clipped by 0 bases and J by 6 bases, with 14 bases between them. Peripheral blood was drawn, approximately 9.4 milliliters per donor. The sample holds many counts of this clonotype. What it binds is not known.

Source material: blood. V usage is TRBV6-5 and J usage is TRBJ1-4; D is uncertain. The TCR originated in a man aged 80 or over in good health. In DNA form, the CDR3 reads TGTGCCAGCAGTTACTCGTATCGGAGGGCTTATGAAAAACTGTTTTTT. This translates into CASSYSYRRAYEKLFF.